This T cell receptor beta chain originates from a study of T cells in Graves' hyperthyroidism and ophthalmopathy. This clonotype was detected many times. This CDR3 comprises 14 residues. Germline-derived CDR1 and CDR2 are MDHEN and SYDVKM. The trim removed 7 bases at V and 8 bases at J, leaving 7 bases unmatched. Lactation, pregnancy, other autoimmune disease or uncontrolled infection led to exclusion of patients. Amplified regions were TCR beta CDR3 sequences from RNA transcripts. A first-round RT-PCR of the TCR CDR3 used the HTBI primer set. TCRdb reanalysed the multiplex PCR reads using MiXCR and keeps one entry per CDR3 protein. The repertoire holds some 600,000 distinct CDR3 sequences, approximately 15% seen once, with roughly 5.7% in the top ten.

The sequence came from a young woman with Graves' hyperthyroidism that later progressed to Graves' ophthalmopathy. Sequencing was done on a sample of blood. V usage is TRBV28 and J usage is TRBJ1-6; 8 nucleotides line up with TRBD1. The chain's CDR3 is CASTTDREDSPLHF. For the CDR3, the DNA is TGTGCCAGCACCACGGACAGGGAAGATTCACCCCTCCACTTT.